The clone carrying this T cell receptor (beta chain) turned up a few times. Its specificity is unknown. Preparation of TCR beta libraries was done by quantitative 5'-RACE with molecular barcodes. TCRdb called the 5' RACE reads again in MiXCR, with one record for every CDR3 protein. The repertoire holds 200,000 or so distinct CDR3 sequences, with 13% as singletons. The data belong to a study of CD8 T cells in ankylosing spondylitis. General study points: In reactive arthritis synovial fluid and blood, some motif variants had been reported before. A motif in TCR beta, a set of eight highly homologous variants, appeared characteristic of ankylosing spondylitis blood.

Sequenced sample: blood, either unsorted or a sorted T cell fraction (not recorded which). This receptor was identified in a female donor with ankylosing spondylitis or in good health (not recorded which).

The DNA of the CDR3 is TGTGCCAGTAGTCTCCCGGGAGGGCCCTCCTACAATGAGCAGTTCTTC. Its protein is CASSLPGGPSYNEQFF. This chain joins TRBV19 and TRBJ2-1; 8 bases are shared with TRBD2. With 5 bases clipped from V and 0 bases from J, the junction kept 6 bases outside the gene matches. This CDR3 contains 16 residues. Per germline, CDR1 LNHDA and CDR2 SQIVND (reference sequence).